The entry below describes one T cell receptor beta chain. This entry is derived from a study of blood T cell repertoires in COVID-19. Overall study: The United States, Italy and Spain provided the acute and convalescent COVID-19 samples. Nucleic acid was either cDNA or gDNA, and it came from T cells, B-cell-depleted T cells, or PBMCs.

V dropped 0 bases and J dropped 6 bases, with 12 bases sitting between them. Germline-derived CDR1 and CDR2 are SGDLS and YYNGEE. The CDR3 totals 14 residues. Original data processing: Nucleated cell number was recorded as an estimate derived from reference gene primer amplification. Sequencing used immunoSEQ multiplex PCR; TCRdb keeps in-frame clones, though not all of them. From that table come the V and J calls and clone size; the DNA was used to work out D and trimming. The repertoire consists of about 170,000 clones, with around 87% occurring once and the leading ten covering 3.7%. Material for sequencing was peripheral blood. The sequence was obtained from a man aged 18 to 29 with active or convalescent COVID-19. This chain links TRBV9 with TRBJ1-1; D remains ambiguous. CDR3 sequence: CASSVGVGVSEAFF. DNA of the CDR3: TGTGCCAGCAGCGTAGGGGTGGGAGTTTCTGAAGCTTTCTTT.